This TCR beta chain was obtained from a study of T cell responses to AZD1222 COVID-19 vaccine. The study, taken as a whole, reports: Clonal diversity was possibly underestimated, and the donors were mostly white British, with more females. Only five to seven AZD1222 recipients tested seropositive at baseline.

Profiling relied on immunoSEQ multiplex PCR, and the TCRdb table lists in-frame clones only, not all of them. The sample carries around 160,000 clones, 91% recorded once. Trimming cost V 6 bases and J 6 bases; bases outside gene matches: 5. The CDR3 loop spans 13 amino acids. The germline V gene has CDR1 MNHEY and CDR2 SMNVEV (reference sequence). With regard to this clone: Antigen: not known.

The chain employs TRBV27 and TRBJ1-2; TRBD1 matches at 9 bases. This clonotype originated in an adult who received the AZD1222 COVID-19 vaccine. The specimen comprised peripheral blood, sampled 28 days after the second AZD1222 dose. The chain's CDR3 is CASRTDRGDGYTF. The CDR3 nucleotides read TGTGCCAGCAGGACGGACAGGGGCGATGGCTACACCTTC.